Detailed here is one T cell receptor beta chain. Its specificity is unknown. The sample is drawn from a study of T cell responses to AZD1222 COVID-19 vaccine. Only in-frame clones appear in the TCRdb table, and some are missing; sequencing was by immunoSEQ multiplex PCR. The profile shows 150,000 to 200,000 clones, about nine tenths of them singletons. Germline values: CDR1 MNHEY, CDR2 SMNVEV (reference sequence). Trimming took 0 bases from V and 0 from J, leaving 6 bases between them. The CDR3 length is 16 residues. Study results and caveats: Samples come after the peak T cell response, not at day 14. Only 5 or 6 people who got AZD1222 tested seropositive at baseline. Rises in breadth and depth of Spike-specific TCRs came after two AZD1222 doses.

The source is an adult in good health. This chain links TRBV27 with TRBJ2-6; no definite D call. This specimen consisted of peripheral blood, obtained on day 0 of AZD1222 vaccination. CDR3 region: CASSLSLSSGANVLTF. Written as DNA, the CDR3 is TGTGCCAGCAGTTTATCCCTTAGCTCTGGGGCCAACGTCCTGACTTTC.